This T cell receptor beta chain comes out of a study of cytomegalovirus exposure and HLA in healthy donors. There are a few counts of this clone. Germline-derived CDR1 and CDR2 are SEHNR and FQNEAQ (reference sequence). The CDR3 is made up of 12 amino acids. Trimming removed 5 bases from V and 8 bases from J, with 9 bases in between. The PCR was carried out with 60 Vbeta primers and 13 Jbeta primers. Only in-frame clones appear in the TCRdb table, and some are missing; sequencing was by immunoSEQ multiplex PCR. The sample lists about 140,000 clones, roughly 9.6% seen once, with approximately 7.5% in the top ten.

The clonotype originates from a middle-aged woman in good health and CMV-seropositive. This chain uses TRBV7-9 with TRBJ2-2, with D unclear. Specimen: PBMCs. The CDR3 region has the DNA TGTGCCAGCAGCCCAGTTGGTGGGGAGCTGTTTTTT. The encoded protein is CASSPVGGELFF. Full variable domain (missing parts from reference TRBV7-9 and TRBJ2-2): DTGVSQNPRHKITKRGQNVTFRCDPISEHNRLYWYRQTLGQGPEFLTYFQNEAQLEKSRLLSDRFSAERPKGSFSTLEIQRTEQGDSAMYLCASSPVGGELFFGEGSRLTVL.